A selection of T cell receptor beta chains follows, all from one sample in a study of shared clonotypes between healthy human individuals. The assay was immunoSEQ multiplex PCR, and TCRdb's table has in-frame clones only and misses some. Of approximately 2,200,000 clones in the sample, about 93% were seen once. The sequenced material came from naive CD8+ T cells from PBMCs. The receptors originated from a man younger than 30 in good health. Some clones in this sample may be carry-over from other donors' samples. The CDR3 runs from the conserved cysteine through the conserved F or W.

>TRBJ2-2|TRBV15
CATSIRPDRVPGELFF
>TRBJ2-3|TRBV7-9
CASSLPSTSGIRETDTQYF
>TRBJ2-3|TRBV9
CASSVGYRGLAGASWGTDTQYF
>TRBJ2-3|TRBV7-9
CASSLAGLQLGTDTQYF
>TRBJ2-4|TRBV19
CASSISSGLDKNIQYF
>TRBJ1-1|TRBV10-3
CAISEPGQGVNTEAFF
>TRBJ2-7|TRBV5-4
CASSIGTSGAYEQYF
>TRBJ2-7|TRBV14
CASSHDPSGIFTYEQYF
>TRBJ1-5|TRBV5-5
CASSLAGAFDSNQPQHF
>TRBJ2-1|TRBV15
CATSRGKGLEGNEQFF
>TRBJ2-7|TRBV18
CASSPRSVVEVRKSYEQYF
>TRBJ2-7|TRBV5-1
CASRKGSSYEQYF
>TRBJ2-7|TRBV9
CAAPVASGRGLSYEQYF
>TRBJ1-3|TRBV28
CASSPLSTGLHTIYF
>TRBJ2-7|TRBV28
CASRGTGAYEQYF
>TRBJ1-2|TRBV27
CASTRTGAVGGYTF
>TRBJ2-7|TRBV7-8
CATRGDTGQEQYF
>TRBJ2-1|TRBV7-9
CASSFRDSSYNEQFF
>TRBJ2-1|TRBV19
CASSIDRGLAESSYNEQFF
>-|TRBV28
CASNEREAVYEQYF
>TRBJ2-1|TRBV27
CASSVRSATAGNGTHSDNEQFF
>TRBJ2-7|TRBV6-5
CASSPDRGYYEQYF